This entry features one TCR beta chain sequence. This specimen belongs to a study of metastatic and nonmetastatic thyroid tumors. From the PCR reads, TCRdb re-called clones with MiXCR. Found here are over 50,000 clones, 25% to 30% of them singletons; the top ten hold around 15%. The entire patient cohort was treatment-naive prior to thyroid surgery. With 0 bases clipped from V and 3 bases from J, the junction kept 7 bases outside the gene matches. This CDR3 comprises 17 residues. Germline CDR1 reads SGHDT; CDR2 reads YYEEEE. The chain uses TRBV5-6 and TRBJ2-1, with TRBD2 identical over 9 bases. Sample: blood. This TCR was recovered from a female donor with papillary thyroid cancer or a benign thyroid nodule (not recorded which). Some clones in this sample may be carry-over from other donors' samples. CDR3 in DNA: TGTGCCAGCAGCTTGGAGACTAGCGGATTATACTACAATGAGCAGTTCTTC. Translation gives CASSLETSGLYYNEQFF.